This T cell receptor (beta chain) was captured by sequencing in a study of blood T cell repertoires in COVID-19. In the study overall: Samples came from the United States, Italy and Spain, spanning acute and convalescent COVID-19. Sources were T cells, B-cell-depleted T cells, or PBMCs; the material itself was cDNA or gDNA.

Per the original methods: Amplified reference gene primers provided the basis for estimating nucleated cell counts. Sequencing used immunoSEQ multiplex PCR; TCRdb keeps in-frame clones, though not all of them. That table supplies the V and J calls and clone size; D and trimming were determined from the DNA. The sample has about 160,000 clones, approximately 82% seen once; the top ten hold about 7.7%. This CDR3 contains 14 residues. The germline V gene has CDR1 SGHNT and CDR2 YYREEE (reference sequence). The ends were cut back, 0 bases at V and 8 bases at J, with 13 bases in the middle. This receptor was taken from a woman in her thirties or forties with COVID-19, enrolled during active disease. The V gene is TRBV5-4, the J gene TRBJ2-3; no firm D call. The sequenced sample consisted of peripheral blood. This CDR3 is CASSLEYPRGTQYF. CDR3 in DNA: TGTGCCAGCAGCTTGGAGTATCCGCGCGGTACGCAGTATTTT.